This TCR beta chain was captured in a study of blood T cell repertoires in COVID-19. Background on the study: The samples span acute and convalescent COVID-19 from the United States, Italy and Spain.

Assay used: immunoSEQ multiplex PCR; TCRdb lists only in-frame clones, some missing. The sample includes a few hundred thousand clones, 75% to 90% seen only once; the top ten take 4% to 5%. This CDR3 region has 17 residues. J was trimmed by 0 bases and V by 4 bases; bases with no gene match: 4. In germline, CDR1 is SGHRS, CDR2 YFSETQ. Sequencing was performed on peripheral blood. This rearrangement joins TRBV5-1 to TRBJ2-2, with 12 bases matching TRBD2. The clonotype originates from a woman aged 35 to 49 who had recovered from COVID-19. CDR3 residues: CASSLTSGGSNTGELFF. The CDR3 nucleotides read TGCGCCAGCAGCCTTACTAGCGGGGGGTCGAACACCGGGGAGCTGTTTTTT.